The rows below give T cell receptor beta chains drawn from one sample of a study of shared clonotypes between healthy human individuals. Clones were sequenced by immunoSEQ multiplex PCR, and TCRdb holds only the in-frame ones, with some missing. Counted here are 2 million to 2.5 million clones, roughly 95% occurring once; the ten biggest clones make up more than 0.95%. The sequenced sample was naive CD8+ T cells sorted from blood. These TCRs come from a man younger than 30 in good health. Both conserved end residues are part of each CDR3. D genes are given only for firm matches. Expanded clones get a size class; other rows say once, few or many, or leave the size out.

CASSWTESYGYTF	TGTGCCAGCAGCTGGACAGAGAGCTATGGCTACACCTTC	TRBJ1-2	.	TRBV5-6	.
CASTGTATGELFF	TGTGCCAGCACTGGGACAGCAACCGGGGAGCTGTTTTTT	TRBJ2-2	once	TRBV6-6	TRBD1
CASSFQGGSGELFF	TGTGCCAGCAGCTTCCAGGGGGGGTCCGGGGAGCTGTTTTTT	TRBJ2-2	.	TRBV7-9	.
CASSLSRGDREHEQYF	TGTGCCAGCAGTTTATCGAGGGGGGACAGGGAGCACGAGCAGTACTTC	TRBJ2-7	.	TRBV27	TRBD1
CASGSVQGSPGYTF	TGTGCCAGCGGGTCCGTACAGGGGAGCCCTGGCTACACCTTC	TRBJ1-2	.	TRBV27	TRBD1
CASSARRDITYEQYF	TGTGCCAGCAGTGCTAGACGGGACATTACCTACGAGCAGTACTTC	TRBJ2-7	.	TRBV6-1	.
CASSESSDASGNTIYF	TGTGCCAGCAGTGAGAGCAGTGATGCGTCGGGAAACACCATATATTTT	TRBJ1-3	.	TRBV28	.
CASSPRRGRSEQFF	TGTGCCAGCAGCCCCAGGCGGGGACGCAGTGAGCAGTTCTTC	TRBJ2-1	few	TRBV13	.
CASSSTGVGYNSPLHF	TGTGCCAGCAGCTCAACAGGGGTGGGATATAATTCACCCCTCCACTTT	TRBJ1-6	.	TRBV7-8	TRBD1
CASSPKTSGFVITEQFF	TGTGCCAGCAGCCCGAAGACTAGCGGGTTTGTAATTACCGAGCAGTTCTTC	TRBJ2-1	.	TRBV7-9	TRBD2
CASSYQGGEETQYF	TGTGCCAGCAGTTACCAGGGGGGGGAAGAGACCCAGTACTTC	TRBJ2-5	.	TRBV6-5	.
CASSTTGLTYNEQFF	TGTGCCAGTAGTACGACGGGTTTGACATACAATGAGCAGTTCTTC	TRBJ2-1	once	TRBV19	.
CASRSGTGLNTGELFF	TGCGCCAGCCGATCCGGGACAGGTCTGAACACCGGGGAGCTGTTTTTT	TRBJ2-2	.	TRBV5-1	TRBD1
CASFGGGDNEQFF	TGTGCCAGCTTTGGCGGGGGGGACAATGAGCAGTTCTTC	TRBJ2-1	.	TRBV7-9	TRBD2
CASSQDVNGELFF	TGCGCCAGCAGCCAAGACGTAAACGGGGAGCTGTTTTTT	TRBJ2-2	.	TRBV4-3	.
CASSQETSGVNEQFF	TGTGCCAGCAGCCAAGAGACTAGCGGGGTCAATGAGCAGTTCTTC	TRBJ2-1	.	TRBV4-2	TRBD2
CASTLGTGAGDTQYF	TGTGCCAGCACCCTCGGGACAGGGGCAGGAGATACGCAGTATTTT	TRBJ2-3	.	TRBV27	TRBD1
CASTLLRGANTEAFF	TGTGCCAGCACCCTCCTCCGGGGGGCGAACACTGAAGCTTTCTTT	TRBJ1-1	.	TRBV7-6	.
CASSVGTGAEETQYF	TGCGCCAGCAGTGTAGGGACAGGGGCTGAAGAGACCCAGTACTTC	TRBJ2-5	once	TRBV10-1	TRBD1
CASSLGGLADYEQYF	TGTGCCAGCAGCTTAGGGGGACTAGCGGACTACGAGCAGTACTTC	TRBJ2-7	few	TRBV9	TRBD2
CASSQDGVGTSYEQYF	TGCGCCAGCAGCCAAGATGGAGTAGGCACCTCCTACGAGCAGTACTTC	TRBJ2-7	.	TRBV4-3	.
CASSFAEGDEQYF	TGTGCCAGCAGCTTTGCCGAGGGAGACGAGCAGTACTTC	TRBJ2-7	.	TRBV5-4	.
CASSAPGGNTEAFF	TGTGCCAGCAGTGCCCCCGGGGGAAACACTGAAGCTTTCTTT	TRBJ1-1	.	TRBV27	.
CASSQEIGQGLAKNIQYF	TGCGCCAGCAGCCAAGAAATAGGGCAGGGTCTAGCCAAAAACATTCAGTACTTC	TRBJ2-4	.	TRBV4-3	.
CASSLTETEAFF	TGCGCCAGCAGCTTAACAGAAACTGAAGCTTTCTTT	TRBJ1-1	.	TRBV5-1	.
CASSLGWDPVNGYTF	TGTGCCAGCAGCTTAGGATGGGACCCCGTCAATGGCTACACCTTC	TRBJ1-2	.	TRBV7-2	.
CASSQDSQLNSPLHF	TGCGCCAGCAGCCAAGATTCACAGCTAAATTCACCCCTCCACTTT	TRBJ1-6	.	TRBV4-3	.
CASSSGARASGGGTYEQYF	TGTGCCAGCAGCTCAGGAGCTAGGGCGTCGGGGGGGGGTACCTACGAGCAGTACTTC	TRBJ2-7	.	TRBV7-6	TRBD2
CASNFFRELFF	TGTGCCAGTAATTTCTTTAGGGAGCTGTTTTTT	TRBJ2-2	once	TRBV19	.
CASSLPPEGQKQFF	TGTGCCAGCAGCCTCCCCCCAGAGGGACAGAAGCAGTTCTTC	TRBJ2-1	.	TRBV7-9	TRBD1
CASSYSRGYQPQHF	TGTGCCAGCAGTTACTCGAGGGGTTATCAGCCCCAGCATTTT	TRBJ1-5	.	TRBV6-5	.